This entry features one T cell receptor (beta chain) sequence. The source of the sample is a study of blood T cell repertoires in COVID-19. Study at large: COVID-19 samples collected from the United States, Italy and Spain covered acute and convalescent phases. Sources were T cells, B-cell-depleted T cells, or PBMCs; the material itself was cDNA or gDNA.

In the authors' methods: Amplification of reference gene primers was used by the study to estimate nucleated cell counts. Sequencing used immunoSEQ multiplex PCR; TCRdb keeps in-frame clones, though not all of them. The V and J calls and clone size come from that table; D and trimming were worked out from the DNA. The data contain more than 200,000 clones, 65% to 90% of them seen just once; the ten biggest clones take up nearly 4.5%. Per germline, CDR1 SGHAT and CDR2 FQNNGV. The J segment lost 7 bases and the V segment lost 5 bases, leaving 5 bases of the junction unmatched. CDR3 size: 16 residues. This sequence originates from a man between 45 and 60 years old with acute or convalescent COVID-19. The chain links TRBV11-2 to TRBJ2-2, with 15 bases lining up with TRBD2. The sample comprised peripheral blood. CDR3 sequence reads: CASSAGLAGGSGELFF. In DNA form, the CDR3 reads TGTGCCAGCAGCGCGGGACTAGCGGGGGGTAGCGGGGAGCTGTTTTTT.